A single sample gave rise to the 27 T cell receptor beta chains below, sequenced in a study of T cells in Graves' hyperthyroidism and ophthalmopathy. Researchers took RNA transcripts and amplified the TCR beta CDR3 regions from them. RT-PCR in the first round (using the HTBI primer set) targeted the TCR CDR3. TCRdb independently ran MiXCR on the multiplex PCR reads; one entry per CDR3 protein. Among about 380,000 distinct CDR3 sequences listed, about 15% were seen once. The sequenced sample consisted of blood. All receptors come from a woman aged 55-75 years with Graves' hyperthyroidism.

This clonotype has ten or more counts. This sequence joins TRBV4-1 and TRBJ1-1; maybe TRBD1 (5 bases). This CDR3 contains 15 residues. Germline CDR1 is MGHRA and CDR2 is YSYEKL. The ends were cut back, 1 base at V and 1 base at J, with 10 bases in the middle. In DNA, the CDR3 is TGCGCCAGCAGCCAAGTCCCAGGGAGGAACACTGAAGCTTTCTTT. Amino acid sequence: CASSQVPGRNTEAFF.

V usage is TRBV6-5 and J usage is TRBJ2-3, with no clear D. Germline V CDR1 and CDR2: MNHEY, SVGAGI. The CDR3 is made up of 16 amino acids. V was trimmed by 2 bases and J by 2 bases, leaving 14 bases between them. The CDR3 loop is CASSYPAGSVTDTQYF. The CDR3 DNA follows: TGTGCCAGCAGTTACCCGGCCGGAAGTGTCACAGATACGCAGTATTTT.

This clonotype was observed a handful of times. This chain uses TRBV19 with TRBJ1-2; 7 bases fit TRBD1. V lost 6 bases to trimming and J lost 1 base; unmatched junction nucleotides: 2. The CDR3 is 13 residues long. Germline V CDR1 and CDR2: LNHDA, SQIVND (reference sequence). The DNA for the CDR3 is TGTGCCAGTAGGGGGACAGTTAACTATGGCTACACCTTC. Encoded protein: CASRGTVNYGYTF.

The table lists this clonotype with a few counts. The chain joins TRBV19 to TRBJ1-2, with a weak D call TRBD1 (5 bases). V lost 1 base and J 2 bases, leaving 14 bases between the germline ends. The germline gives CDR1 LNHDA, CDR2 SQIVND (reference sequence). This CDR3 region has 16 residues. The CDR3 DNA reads TGTGCCAGTAGTATAGTTCCCTGGGAGGGGAACTATGGCTACACCTTC. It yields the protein CASSIVPWEGNYGYTF.

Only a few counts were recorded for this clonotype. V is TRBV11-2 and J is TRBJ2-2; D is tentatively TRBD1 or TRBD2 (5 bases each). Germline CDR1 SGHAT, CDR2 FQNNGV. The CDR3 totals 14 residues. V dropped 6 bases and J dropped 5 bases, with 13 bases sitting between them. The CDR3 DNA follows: TGTGCCAGCAGAAGGATCTGGGGGACCGGGGAGCTGTTTTTT. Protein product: CASRRIWGTGELFF.

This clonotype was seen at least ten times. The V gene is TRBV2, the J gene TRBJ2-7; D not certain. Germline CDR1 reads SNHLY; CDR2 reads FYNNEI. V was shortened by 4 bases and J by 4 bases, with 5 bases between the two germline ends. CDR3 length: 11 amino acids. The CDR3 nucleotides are TGTGCCAGCAGTGCTCGGTACGAGCAGTACTTC. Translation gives CASSARYEQYF.

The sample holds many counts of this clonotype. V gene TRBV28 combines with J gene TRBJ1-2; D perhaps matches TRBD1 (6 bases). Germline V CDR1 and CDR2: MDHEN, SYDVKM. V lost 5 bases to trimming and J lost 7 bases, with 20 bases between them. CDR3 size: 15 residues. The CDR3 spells CASSIPDGGGLGYTF. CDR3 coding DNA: TGTGCCAGCAGTATACCGGATGGCGGGGGGCTTGGCTACACCTTC.

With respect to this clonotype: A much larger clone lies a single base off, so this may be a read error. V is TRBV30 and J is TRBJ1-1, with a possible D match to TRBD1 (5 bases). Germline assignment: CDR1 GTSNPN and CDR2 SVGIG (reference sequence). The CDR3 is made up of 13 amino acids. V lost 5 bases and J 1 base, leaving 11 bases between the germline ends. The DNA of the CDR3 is TGTGCCTGGCAGATGGGGACGAACACTGAAGCTTTCTTT. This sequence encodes CAWQMGTNTEAFF.

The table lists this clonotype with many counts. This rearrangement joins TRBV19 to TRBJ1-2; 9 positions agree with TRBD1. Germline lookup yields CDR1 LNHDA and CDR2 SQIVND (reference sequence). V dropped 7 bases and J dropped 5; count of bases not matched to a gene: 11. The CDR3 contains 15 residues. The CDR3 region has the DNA TGTGCCAGTAAAACAACCGGGACAGGGCATTATGGCTACACCTTC. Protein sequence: CASKTTGTGHYGYTF.

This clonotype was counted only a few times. CDR3 bases: TGTGCCAGCACCGTCCGAGGAGAACGCACAGATACGCAGTATTTT. Protein sequence: CASTVRGERTDTQYF. This chain joins TRBV7-3 and TRBJ2-3, with D hard to call. Trimming left V 7 bases short and J 1 base short, with 15 bases between. CDR3 length: 15 amino acids. Germline loops: CDR1 SGHTA, CDR2 FQGTGA.

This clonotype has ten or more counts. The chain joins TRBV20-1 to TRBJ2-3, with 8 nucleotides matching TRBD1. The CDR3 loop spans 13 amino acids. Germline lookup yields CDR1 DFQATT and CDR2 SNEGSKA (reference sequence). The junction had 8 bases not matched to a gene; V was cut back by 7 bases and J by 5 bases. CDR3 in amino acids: CSVRTGWKDTQYF. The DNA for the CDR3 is TGCAGTGTAAGGACAGGGTGGAAAGATACGCAGTATTTT.

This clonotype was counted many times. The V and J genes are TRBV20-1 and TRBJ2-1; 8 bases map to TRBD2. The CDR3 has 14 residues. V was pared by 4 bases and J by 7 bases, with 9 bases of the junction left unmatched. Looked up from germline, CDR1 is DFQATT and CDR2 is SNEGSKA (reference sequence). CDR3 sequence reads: CSATRAGDWNEQFF. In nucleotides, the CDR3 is TGCAGTGCTACCCGAGCGGGAGATTGGAATGAGCAGTTCTTC.

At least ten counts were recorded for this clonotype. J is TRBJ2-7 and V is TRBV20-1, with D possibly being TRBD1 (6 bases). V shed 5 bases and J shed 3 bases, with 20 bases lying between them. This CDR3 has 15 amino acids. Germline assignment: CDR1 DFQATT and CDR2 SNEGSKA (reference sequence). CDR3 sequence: CSAGGDAATGYEQYF. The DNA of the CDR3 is TGCAGTGCTGGGGGTGACGCCGCGACAGGCTACGAGCAGTACTTC.

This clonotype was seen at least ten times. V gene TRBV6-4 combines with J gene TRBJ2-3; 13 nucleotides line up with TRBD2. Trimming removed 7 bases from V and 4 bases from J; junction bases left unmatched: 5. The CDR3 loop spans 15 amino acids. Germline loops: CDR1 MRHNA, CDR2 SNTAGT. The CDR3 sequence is CASIGLAGVADTQYF. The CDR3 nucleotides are TGTGCCAGCATTGGACTAGCGGGAGTAGCAGATACGCAGTATTTT.

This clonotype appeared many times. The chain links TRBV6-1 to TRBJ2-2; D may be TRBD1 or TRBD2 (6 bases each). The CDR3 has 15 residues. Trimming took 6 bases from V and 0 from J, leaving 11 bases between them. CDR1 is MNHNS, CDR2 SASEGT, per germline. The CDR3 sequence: CASRRGDTNTGELFF. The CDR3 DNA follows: TGTGCCAGCAGGAGGGGGGACACGAACACCGGGGAGCTGTTTTTT.

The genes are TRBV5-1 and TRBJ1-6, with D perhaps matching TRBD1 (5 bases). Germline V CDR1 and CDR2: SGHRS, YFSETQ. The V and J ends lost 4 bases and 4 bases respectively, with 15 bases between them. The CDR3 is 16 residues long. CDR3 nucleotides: TGCGCCAGCAGCACGGATCAGGGACCTTATAATTCACCCCTCCACTTT. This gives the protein CASSTDQGPYNSPLHF.

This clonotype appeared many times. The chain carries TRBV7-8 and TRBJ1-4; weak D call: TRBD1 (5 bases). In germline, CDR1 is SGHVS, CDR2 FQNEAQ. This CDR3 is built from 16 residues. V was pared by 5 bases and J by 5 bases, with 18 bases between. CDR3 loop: CASSRKWGRQNEKLFF. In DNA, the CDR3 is TGTGCCAGCAGCCGGAAATGGGGACGGCAAAATGAAAAACTGTTTTTT.

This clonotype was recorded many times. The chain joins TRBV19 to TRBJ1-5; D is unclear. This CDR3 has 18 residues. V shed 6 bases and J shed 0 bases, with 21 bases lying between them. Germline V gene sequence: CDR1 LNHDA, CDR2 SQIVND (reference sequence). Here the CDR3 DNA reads TGTGCCAGTAGCCCAAGCGACTTCCGAACCTATAGCAATCAGCCCCAGCATTTT. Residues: CASSPSDFRTYSNQPQHF. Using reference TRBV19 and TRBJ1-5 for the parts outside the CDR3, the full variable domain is DGGITQSPKYLFRKEGQNVTLSCEQNLNHDAMYWYRQDPGQGLRLIYYSQIVNDFQKGDIAEGYSVSREKKESFPLTVTSAQKNPTAFYLCASSPSDFRTYSNQPQHFGDGTRLSIL.

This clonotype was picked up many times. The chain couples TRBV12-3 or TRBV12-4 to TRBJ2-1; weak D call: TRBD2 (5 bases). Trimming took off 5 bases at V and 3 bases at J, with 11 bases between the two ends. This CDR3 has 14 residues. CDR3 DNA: TGTGCCAGCAGTCGAAATCGGGGCTACAATGAGCAGTTCTTC. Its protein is CASSRNRGYNEQFF.

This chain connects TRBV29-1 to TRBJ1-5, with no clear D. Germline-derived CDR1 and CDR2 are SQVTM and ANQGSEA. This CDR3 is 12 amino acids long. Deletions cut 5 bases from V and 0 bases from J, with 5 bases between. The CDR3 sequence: CSVQVSNQPQHF. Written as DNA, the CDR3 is TGCAGCGTTCAGGTTAGCAATCAGCCCCAGCATTTT.

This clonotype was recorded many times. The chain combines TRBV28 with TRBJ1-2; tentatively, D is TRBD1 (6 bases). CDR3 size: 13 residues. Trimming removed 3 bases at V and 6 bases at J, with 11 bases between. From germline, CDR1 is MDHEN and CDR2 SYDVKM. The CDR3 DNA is TGTGCCAGCAGTTTTTTAGGGGGGGATGGCTACACCTTC. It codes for CASSFLGGDGYTF.

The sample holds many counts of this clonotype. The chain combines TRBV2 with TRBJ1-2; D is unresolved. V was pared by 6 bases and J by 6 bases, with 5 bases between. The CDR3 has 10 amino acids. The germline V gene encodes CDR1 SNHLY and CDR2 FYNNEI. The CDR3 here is CASRFNGYTF. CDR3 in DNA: TGTGCCAGCAGGTTTAATGGCTACACCTTC.

DNA of the CDR3: TGTGCCAGCAGTGGGACAGGGGAAGCCTACGAGCAGTACTTC. Translation gives CASSGTGEAYEQYF. The J gene is TRBJ2-7, the V gene TRBV28, with 10 nucleotides matching TRBD1. This CDR3 comprises 14 residues. Germline CDR1 reads MDHEN; CDR2 reads SYDVKM. V lost 5 bases and J lost 2; bases outside the gene matches: 3.

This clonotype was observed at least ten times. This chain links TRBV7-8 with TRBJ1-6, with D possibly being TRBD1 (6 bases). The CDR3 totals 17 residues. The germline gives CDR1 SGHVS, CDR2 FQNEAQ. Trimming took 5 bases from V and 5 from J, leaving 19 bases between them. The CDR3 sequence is CASSRRVRGRNNSPLHF. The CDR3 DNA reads TGTGCCAGCAGCCGGAGGGTTCGGGGGCGAAATAATTCACCCCTCCACTTT.

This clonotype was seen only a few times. The CDR3 region has the DNA TGCGCCAGCAGCTTGGGCACTAGCAGACAAGAGACCCAGTACTTC. Amino acids: CASSLGTSRQETQYF. This rearrangement joins TRBV5-1 to TRBJ2-5, with D perhaps matching TRBD2 (6 bases). The CDR3 contains 15 residues. Germline V CDR1 and CDR2: SGHRS, YFSETQ. Trimming stripped 0 bases from V and 2 bases from J, with 11 bases between.

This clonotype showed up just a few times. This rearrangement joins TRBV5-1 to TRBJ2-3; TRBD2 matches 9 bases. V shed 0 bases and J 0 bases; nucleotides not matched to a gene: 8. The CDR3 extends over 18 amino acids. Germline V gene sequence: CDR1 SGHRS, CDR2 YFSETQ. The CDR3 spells CASSLESGRLRSTDTQYF. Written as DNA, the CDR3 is TGCGCCAGCAGCTTGGAAAGCGGGAGGCTCCGGAGCACAGATACGCAGTATTTT. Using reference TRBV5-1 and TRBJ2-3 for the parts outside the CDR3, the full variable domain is KAGVTQTPRYLIKTRGQQVTLSCSPISGHRSVSWYQQTPGQGLQFLFEYFSETQRNKGNFPGRFSGRQFSNSRSEMNVSTLELGDSALYLCASSLESGRLRSTDTQYFGPGTRLTVL.

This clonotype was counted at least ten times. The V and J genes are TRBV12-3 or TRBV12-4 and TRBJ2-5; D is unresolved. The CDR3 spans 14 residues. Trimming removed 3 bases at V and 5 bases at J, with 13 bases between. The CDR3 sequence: CASSFLGTPETQYF. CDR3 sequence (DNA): TGTGCCAGCAGTTTCCTGGGTACCCCGGAGACCCAGTACTTC.